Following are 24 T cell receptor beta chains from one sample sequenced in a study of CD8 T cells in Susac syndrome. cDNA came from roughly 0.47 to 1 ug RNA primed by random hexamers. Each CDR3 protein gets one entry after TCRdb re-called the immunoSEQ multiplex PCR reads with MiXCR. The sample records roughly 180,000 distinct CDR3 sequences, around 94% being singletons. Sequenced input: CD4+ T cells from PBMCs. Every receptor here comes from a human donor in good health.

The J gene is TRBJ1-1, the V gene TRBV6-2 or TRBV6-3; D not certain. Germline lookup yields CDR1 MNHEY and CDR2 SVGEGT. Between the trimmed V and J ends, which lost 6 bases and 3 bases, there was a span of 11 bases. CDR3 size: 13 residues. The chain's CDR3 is CASSDDGYTEAFF. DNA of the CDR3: TGTGCCAGCAGCGACGACGGATACACTGAAGCTTTCTTT.

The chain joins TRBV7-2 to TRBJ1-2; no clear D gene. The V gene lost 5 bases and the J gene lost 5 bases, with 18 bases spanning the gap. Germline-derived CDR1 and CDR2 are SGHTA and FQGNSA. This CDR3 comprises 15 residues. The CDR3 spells CASSLQDGLGYGYTF. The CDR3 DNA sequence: TGTGCCAGCAGCCTCCAGGACGGGCTGGGGTATGGCTACACCTTC.

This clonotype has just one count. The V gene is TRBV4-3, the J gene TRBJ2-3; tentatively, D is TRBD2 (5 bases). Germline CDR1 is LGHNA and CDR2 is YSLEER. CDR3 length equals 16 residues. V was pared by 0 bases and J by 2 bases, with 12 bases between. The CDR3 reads CASSQDLGRHTDTQYF. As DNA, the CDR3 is TGCGCCAGCAGCCAAGATTTGGGGAGACACACAGATACGCAGTATTTT.

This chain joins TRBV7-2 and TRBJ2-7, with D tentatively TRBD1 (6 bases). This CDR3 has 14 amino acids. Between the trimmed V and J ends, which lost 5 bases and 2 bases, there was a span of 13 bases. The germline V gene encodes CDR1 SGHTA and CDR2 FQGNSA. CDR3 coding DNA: TGTGCCAGCAGCAAAACACAGGGAACCTACGAGCAGTACTTC. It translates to CASSKTQGTYEQYF. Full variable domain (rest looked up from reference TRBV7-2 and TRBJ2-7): GAGVSQSPSNKVTEKGKDVELRCDPISGHTALYWYRQSLGQGLEFLIYFQGNSAPDKSGLPSDRFSAERTGGSVSTLTIQRTQQEDSAVYLCASSKTQGTYEQYFGPGTRLTVT.

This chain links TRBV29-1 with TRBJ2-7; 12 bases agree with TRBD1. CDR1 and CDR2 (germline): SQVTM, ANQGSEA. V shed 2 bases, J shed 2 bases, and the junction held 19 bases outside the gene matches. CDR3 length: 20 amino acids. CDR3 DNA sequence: TGCAGCGTTGAATCCCGGGACAGGGGGCTCCCTTCCGATCCTACCTACGAGCAGTACTTC. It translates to CSVESRDRGLPSDPTYEQYF.

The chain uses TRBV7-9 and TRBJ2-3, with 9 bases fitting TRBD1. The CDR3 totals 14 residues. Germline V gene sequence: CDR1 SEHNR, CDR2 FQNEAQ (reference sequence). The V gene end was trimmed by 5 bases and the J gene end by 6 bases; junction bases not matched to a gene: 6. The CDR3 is CASSVGQGSDTQYF. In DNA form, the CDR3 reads TGTGCCAGCAGCGTCGGACAGGGGTCCGATACGCAGTATTTT.

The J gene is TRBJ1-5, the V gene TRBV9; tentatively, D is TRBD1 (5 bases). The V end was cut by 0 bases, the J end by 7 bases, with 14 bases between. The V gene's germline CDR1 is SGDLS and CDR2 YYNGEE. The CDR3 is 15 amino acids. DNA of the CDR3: TGTGCCAGCAGCGTAGTTCAGTTCGGACACCAGCCCCAGCATTTT. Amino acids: CASSVVQFGHQPQHF.

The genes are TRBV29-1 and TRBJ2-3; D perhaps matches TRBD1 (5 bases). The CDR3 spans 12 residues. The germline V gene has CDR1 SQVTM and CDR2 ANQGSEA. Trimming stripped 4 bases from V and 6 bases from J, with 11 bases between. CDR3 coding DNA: TGCAGCGTTGTTAGTGGGGCCGATACGCAGTATTTT. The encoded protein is CSVVSGADTQYF.

In nucleotides, the CDR3 is TGTGCCAGCAGTGGGGGTCAGGGACGGCAAGAGACCCAGTACTTC. The encoded protein is CASSGGQGRQETQYF. This rearrangement joins TRBV2 to TRBJ2-5; D tentatively fits TRBD1 or TRBD2 (5 bases each). The CDR3 is 15 residues long. Germline CDR1 SNHLY, CDR2 FYNNEI. Trimming took off 4 bases at V and 2 bases at J, with 14 bases between the two ends. Drawing the rest from reference TRBV2 and TRBJ2-5, the complete variable domain is EPEVTQTPSHQVTQMGQEVILRCVPISNHLYFYWYRQILGQKVEFLVSFYNNEISEKSEIFDDQFSVERPDGSNFTLKIRSTKLEDSAMYFCASSGGQGRQETQYFGPGTRLLVL.

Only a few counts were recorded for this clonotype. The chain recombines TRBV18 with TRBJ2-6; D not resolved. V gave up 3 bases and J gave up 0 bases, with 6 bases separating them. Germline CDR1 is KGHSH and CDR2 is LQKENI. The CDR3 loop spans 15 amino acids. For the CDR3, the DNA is TGTGCCAGCTCACCTTCCAGCTCTGGGGCCAACGTCCTGACTTTC. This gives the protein CASSPSSSGANVLTF.

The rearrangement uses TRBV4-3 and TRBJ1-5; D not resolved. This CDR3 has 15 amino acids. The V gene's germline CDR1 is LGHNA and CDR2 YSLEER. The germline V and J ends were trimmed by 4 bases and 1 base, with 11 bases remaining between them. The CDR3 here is CASSPGRASNQPQHF. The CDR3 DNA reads TGCGCCAGCAGCCCAGGACGGGCAAGCAATCAGCCCCAGCATTTT.

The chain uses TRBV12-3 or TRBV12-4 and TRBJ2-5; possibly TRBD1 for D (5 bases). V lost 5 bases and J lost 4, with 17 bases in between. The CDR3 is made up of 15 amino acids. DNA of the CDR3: TGTGCCAGCAGTCCAACCTTTCAGGGCCGAGAGACCCAGTACTTC. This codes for CASSPTFQGRETQYF.

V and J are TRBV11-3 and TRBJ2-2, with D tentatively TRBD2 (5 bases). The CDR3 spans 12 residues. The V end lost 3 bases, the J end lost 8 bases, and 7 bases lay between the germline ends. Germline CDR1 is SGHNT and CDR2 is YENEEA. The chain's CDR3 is CASSFGGGELFF. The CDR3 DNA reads TGTGCCAGCAGCTTCGGCGGGGGGGAGCTGTTTTTT.

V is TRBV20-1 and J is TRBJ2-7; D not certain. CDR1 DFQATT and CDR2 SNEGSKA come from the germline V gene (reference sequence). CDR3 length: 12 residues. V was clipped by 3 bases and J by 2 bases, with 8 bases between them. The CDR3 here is CSARPDAYEQYF. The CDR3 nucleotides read TGCAGTGCTAGGCCAGACGCCTACGAGCAGTACTTC.

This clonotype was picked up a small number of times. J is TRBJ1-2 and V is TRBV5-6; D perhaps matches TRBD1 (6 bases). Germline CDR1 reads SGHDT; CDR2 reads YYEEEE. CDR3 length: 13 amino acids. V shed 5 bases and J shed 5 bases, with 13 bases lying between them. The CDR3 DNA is TGTGCCAGCAGTTTACAGGGTCCTTATGGCTACACCTTC. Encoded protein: CASSLQGPYGYTF.

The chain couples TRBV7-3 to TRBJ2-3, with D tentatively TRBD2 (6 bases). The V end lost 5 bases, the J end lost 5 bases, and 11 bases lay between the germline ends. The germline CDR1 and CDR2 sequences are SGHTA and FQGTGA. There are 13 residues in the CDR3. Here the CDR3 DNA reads TGTGCCAGCAGCGGTGGGCGGGAAGATACGCAGTATTTT. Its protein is CASSGGREDTQYF.

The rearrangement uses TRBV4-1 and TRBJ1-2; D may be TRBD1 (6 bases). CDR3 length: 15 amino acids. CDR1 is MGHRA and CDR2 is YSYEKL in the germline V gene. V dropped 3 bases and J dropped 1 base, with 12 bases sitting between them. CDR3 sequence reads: CASSQEDSVNYGYTF. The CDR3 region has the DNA TGCGCCAGCAGCCAGGAGGACAGCGTTAACTATGGCTACACCTTC.

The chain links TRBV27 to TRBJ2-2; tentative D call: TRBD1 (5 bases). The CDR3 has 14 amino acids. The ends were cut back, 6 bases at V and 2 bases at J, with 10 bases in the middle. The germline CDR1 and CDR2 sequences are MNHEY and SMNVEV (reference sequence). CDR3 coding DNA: TGTGCCAGCAGCTCCAGGGTAAACACCGGGGAGCTGTTTTTT. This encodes CASSSRVNTGELFF.

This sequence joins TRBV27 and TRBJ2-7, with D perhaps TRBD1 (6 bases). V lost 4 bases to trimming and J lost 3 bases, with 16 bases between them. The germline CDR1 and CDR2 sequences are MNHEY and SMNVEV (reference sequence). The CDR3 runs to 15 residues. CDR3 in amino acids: CASSSPIQGHYEQYF. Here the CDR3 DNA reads TGTGCCAGCAGTTCCCCAATCCAGGGGCACTACGAGCAGTACTTC.

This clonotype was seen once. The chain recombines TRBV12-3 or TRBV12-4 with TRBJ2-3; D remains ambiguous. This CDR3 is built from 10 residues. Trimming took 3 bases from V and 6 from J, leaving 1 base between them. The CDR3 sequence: CASSFDTQYF. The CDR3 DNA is TGTGCCAGCAGTTTTGATACGCAGTATTTT.

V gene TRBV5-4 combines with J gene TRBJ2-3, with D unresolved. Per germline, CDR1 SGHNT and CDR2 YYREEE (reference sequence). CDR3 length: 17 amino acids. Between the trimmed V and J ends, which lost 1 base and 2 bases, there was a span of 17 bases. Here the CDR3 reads CASSLQSRAGDTDTQYF. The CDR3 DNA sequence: TGTGCCAGCAGCTTGCAGTCTCGGGCTGGAGACACAGATACGCAGTATTTT.

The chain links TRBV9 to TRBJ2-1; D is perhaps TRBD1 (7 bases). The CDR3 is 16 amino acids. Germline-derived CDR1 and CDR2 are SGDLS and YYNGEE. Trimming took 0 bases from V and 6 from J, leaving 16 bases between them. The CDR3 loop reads CASSVEDREVGNEQFF. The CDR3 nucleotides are TGTGCCAGCAGCGTAGAAGACAGGGAGGTTGGCAATGAGCAGTTCTTC.

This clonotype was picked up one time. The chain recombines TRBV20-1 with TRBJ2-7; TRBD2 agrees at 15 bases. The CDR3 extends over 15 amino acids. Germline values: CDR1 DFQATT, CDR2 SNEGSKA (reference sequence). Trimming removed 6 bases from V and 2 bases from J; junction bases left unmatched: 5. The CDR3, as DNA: TGCAGTGCCGGACTAGCGGGGGGGCCCCCCTACGAGCAGTACTTC. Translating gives CSAGLAGGPPYEQYF.

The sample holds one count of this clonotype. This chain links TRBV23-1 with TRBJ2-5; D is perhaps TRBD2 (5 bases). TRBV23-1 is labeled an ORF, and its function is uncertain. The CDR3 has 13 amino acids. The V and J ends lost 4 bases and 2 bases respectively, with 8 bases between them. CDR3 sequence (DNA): TGCGCCAGCAGTCGGAGGATTCAAGAGACCCAGTACTTC. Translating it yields CASSRRIQETQYF.